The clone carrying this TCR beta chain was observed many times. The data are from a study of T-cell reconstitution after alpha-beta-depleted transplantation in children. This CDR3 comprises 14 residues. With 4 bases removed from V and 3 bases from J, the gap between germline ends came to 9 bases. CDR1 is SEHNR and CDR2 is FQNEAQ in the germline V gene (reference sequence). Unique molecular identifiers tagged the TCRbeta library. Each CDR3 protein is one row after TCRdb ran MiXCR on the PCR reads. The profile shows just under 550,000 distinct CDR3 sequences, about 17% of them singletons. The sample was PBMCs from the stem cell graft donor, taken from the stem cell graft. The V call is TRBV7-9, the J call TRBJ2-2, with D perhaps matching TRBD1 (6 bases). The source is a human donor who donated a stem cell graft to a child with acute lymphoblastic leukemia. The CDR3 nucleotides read TGTGCCAGCAGCTCAGGACAGTACACCGGGGAGCTGTTTTTT. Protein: CASSSGQYTGELFF.